This T cell receptor (beta chain) is drawn from a study of brain T cells in children with intractable seizures. Overall study results and limits: Only CDR3 sequence similarity suggested viral specificity, without known HCMV serostatus. Known viral epitope-specific CDR3s closely matched each case's top public brain CDR3.

Measured with immunoSEQ multiplex PCR; TCRdb has only the in-frame clones, and not every one. The sample includes fewer than 2,000 clones, under 90% seen only once; the top ten take 20% to 25%. Per germline, CDR1 SGHRS and CDR2 YFSETQ. CDR3 size: 18 residues. V lost 3 bases to trimming and J lost 0 bases, with 16 bases between them. The sequenced cases were selected for having the highest brain T cell transcript signatures. Turning to this clone: Its matching antigen is unknown.

The source is a boy aged 5-17 years with focal cortical dysplasia and intractable seizures. The V gene is TRBV5-1, the J gene TRBJ2-6, with D maybe TRBD1 (8 bases). The input for sequencing was resected brain tissue, taken at surgery. The DNA for the CDR3 is TGCGCCAGCAGCTGGAACAGGGGGAGGGGCTCTGGGGCCAACGTCCTGACTTTC. This codes for CASSWNRGRGSGANVLTF.